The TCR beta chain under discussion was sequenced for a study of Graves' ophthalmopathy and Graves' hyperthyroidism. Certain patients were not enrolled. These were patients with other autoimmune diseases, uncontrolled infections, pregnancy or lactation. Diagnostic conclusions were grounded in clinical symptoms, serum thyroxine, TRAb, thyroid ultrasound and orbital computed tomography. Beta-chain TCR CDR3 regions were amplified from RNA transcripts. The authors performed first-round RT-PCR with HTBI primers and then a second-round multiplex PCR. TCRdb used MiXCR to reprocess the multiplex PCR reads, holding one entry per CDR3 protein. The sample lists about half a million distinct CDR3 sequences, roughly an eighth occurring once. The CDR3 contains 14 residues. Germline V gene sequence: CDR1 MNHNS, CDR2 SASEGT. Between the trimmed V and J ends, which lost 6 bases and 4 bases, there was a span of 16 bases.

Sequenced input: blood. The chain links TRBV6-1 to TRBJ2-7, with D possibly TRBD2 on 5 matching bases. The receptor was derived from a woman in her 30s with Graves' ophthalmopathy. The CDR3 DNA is TGTGCCAGCAGCTCCCCCCTACGACTATACGAGCAGTACTTC. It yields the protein CASSSPLRLYEQYF.